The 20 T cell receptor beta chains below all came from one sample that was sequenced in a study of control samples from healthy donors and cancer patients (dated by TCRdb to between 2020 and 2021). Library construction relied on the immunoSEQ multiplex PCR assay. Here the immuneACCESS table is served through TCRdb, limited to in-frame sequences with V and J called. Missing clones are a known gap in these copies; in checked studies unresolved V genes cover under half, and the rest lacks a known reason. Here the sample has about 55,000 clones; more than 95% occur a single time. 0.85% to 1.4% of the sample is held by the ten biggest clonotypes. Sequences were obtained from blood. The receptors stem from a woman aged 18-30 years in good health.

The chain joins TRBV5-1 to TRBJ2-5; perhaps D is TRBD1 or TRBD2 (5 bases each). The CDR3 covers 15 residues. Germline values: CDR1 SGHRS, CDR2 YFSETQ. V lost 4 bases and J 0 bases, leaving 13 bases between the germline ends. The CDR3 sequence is CASSTRQRYQETQYF. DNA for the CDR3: TGCGCCAGCAGCACGAGACAGCGGTACCAAGAGACCCAGTACTTC.

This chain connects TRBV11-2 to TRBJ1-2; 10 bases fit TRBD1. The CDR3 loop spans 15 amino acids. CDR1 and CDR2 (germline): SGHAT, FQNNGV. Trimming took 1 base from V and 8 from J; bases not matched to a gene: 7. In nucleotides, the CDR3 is TGTGCCAGCAGCTTAGTTAGGACAGGGGGTCGAGGCTACACCTTC. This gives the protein CASSLVRTGGRGYTF.

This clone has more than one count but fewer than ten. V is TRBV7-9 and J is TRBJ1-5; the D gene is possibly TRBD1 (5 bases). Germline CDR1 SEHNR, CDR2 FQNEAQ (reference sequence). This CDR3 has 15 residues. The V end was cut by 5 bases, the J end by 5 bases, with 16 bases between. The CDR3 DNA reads TGTGCCAGCAGCGGCGGCGCGGGGCTGGATCAGCCCCAGCATTTT. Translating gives CASSGGAGLDQPQHF.

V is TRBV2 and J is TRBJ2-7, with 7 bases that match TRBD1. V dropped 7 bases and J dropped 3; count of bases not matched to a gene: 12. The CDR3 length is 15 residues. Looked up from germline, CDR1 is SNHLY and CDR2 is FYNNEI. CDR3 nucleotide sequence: TGTGCCAGCATCAATCCGGGACAGCCTTACTACGAGCAGTACTTC. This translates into CASINPGQPYYEQYF.

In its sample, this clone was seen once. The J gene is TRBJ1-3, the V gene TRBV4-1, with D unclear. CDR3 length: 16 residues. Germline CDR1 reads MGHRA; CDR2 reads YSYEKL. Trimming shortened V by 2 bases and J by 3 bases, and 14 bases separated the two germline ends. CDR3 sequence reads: CASSQYLIIGGNTIYF. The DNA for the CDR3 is TGCGCCAGCAGCCAATATTTGATTATAGGTGGAAACACCATATATTTT.

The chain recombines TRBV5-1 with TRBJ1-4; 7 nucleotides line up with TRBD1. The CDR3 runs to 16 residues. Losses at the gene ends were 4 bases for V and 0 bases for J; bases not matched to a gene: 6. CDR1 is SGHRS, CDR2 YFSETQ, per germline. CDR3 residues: CASSGRQGTTNEKLFF. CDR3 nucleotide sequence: TGCGCCAGCAGCGGAAGACAGGGTACAACTAATGAAAAACTGTTTTTT. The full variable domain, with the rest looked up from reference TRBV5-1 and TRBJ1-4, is KAGVTQTPRYLIKTRGQQVTLSCSPISGHRSVSWYQQTPGQGLQFLFEYFSETQRNKGNFPGRFSGRQFSNSRSEMNVSTLELGDSALYLCASSGRQGTTNEKLFFGSGTQLSVL.

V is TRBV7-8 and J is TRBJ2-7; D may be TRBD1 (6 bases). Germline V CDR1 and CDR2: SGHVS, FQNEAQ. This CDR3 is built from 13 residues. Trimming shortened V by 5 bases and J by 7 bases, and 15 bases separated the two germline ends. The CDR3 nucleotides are TGTGCCAGCAGCGCCCGACAGGTGTTTGAGCAGTACTTC. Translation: CASSARQVFEQYF.

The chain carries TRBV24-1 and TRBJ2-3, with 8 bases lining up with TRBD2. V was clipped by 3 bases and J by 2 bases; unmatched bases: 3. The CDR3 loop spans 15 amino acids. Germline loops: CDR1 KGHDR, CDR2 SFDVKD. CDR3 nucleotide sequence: TGTGCCACCAGTGATAATAGCGGGGCCACAGATACGCAGTATTTT. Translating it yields CATSDNSGATDTQYF.

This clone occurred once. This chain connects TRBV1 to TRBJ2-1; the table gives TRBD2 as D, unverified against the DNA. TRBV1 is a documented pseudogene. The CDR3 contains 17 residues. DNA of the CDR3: TGCACCAGCAGCCAAGATCGGGACTACATAACCAACAATGAGCAGTTCTTC. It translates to CTSSQDRDYITNNEQFF.

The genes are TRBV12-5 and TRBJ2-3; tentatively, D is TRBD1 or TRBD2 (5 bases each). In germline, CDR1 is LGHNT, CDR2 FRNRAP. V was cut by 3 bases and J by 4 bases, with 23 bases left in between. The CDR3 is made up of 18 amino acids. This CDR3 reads CASGFGVLAGDQSDTQYF. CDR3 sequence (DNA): TGTGCTAGTGGTTTTGGGGTGCTAGCTGGGGACCAATCAGATACGCAGTATTTT.

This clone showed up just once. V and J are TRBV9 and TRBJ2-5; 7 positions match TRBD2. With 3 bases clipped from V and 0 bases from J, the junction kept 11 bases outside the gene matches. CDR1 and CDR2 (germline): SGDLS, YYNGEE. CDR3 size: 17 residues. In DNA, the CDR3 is TGTGCCAGCAGCGATGTCGAGCGGGGCCCGTACCAAGAGACCCAGTACTTC. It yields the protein CASSDVERGPYQETQYF. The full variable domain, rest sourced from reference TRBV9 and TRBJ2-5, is DSGVTQTPKHLITATGQRVTLRCSPRSGDLSVYWYQQSLDQGLQFLIQYYNGEERAKGNILERFSAQQFPDLHSELNLSSLELGDSALYFCASSDVERGPYQETQYFGPGTRLLVL.

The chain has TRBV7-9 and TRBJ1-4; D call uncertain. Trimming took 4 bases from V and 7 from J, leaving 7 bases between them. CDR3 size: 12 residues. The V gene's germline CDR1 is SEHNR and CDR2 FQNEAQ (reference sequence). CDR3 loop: CASSWYLEKLFF. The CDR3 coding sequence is TGTGCCAGCAGCTGGTATCTTGAAAAACTGTTTTTT.

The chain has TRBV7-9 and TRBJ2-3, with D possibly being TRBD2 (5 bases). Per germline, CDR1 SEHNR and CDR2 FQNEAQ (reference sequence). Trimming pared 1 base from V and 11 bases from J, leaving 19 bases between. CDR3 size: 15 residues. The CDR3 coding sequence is TGTGCCAGCAGCTTAGGGCTAGATCCCGGTCGGGGGCAGTATTTT. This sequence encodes CASSLGLDPGRGQYF.

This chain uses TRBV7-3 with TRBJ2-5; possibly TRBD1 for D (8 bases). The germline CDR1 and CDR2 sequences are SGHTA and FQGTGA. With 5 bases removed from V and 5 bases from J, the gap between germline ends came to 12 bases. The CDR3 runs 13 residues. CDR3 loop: CASSHRGGETQYF. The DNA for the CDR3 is TGTGCCAGCAGCCACAGGGGGGGGGAGACCCAGTACTTC.

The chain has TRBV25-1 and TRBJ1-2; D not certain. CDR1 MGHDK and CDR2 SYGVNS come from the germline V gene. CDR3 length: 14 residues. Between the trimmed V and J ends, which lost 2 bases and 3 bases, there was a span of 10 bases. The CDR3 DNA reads TGTGCCAGCAGTGAAGCGGGCACCTACTATGGCTACACCTTC. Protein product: CASSEAGTYYGYTF.

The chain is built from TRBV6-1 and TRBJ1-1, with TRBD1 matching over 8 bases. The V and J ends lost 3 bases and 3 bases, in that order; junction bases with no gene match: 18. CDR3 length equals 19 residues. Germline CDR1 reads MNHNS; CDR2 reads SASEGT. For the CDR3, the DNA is TGTGCCAGCAGTGACCCACCTCACTACCGAGACAGGGGTGACACTGAAGCTTTCTTT. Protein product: CASSDPPHYRDRGDTEAFF.

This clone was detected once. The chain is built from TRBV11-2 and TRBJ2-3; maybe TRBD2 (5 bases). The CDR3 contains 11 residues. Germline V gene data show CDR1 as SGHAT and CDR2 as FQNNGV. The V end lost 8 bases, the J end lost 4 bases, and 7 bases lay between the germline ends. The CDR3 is CASRGADTQYF. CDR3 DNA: TGTGCCAGCCGGGGAGCAGATACGCAGTATTTT.

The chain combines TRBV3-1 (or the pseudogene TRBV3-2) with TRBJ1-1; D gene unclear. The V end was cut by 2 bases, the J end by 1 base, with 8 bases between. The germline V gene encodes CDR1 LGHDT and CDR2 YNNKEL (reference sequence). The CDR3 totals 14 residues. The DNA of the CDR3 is TGTGCCAGCAGCCAATTGGGGAGGAACACTGAAGCTTTCTTT. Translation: CASSQLGRNTEAFF.

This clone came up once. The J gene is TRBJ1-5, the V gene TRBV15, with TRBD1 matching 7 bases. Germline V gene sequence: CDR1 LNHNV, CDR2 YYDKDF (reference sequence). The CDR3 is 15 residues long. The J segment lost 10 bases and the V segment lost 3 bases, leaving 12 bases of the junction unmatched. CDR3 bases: TGTGCCACCAGCAGGGACGGACAGGTGACTTCTCCCCAGCATTTT. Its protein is CATSRDGQVTSPQHF. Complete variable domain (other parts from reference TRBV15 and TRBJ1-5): DAMVIQNPRYQVTQFGKPVTLSCSQTLNHNVMYWYQQKSSQAPKLLFHYYDKDFNNEADTPDNFQSRRPNTSFCFLDIRSPGLGDTAMYLCATSRDGQVTSPQHFGDGTRLSIL.

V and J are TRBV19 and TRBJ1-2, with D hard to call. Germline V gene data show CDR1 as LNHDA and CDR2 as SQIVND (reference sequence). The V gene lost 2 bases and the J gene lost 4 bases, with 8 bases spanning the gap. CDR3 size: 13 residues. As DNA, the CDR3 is TGTGCCAGTAGTATAAAGGAGTTCTATGGCTACACCTTC. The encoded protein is CASSIKEFYGYTF. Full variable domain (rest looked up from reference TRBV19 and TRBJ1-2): DGGITQSPKYLFRKEGQNVTLSCEQNLNHDAMYWYRQDPGQGLRLIYYSQIVNDFQKGDIAEGYSVSREKKESFPLTVTSAQKNPTAFYLCASSIKEFYGYTFGSGTRLTVV.